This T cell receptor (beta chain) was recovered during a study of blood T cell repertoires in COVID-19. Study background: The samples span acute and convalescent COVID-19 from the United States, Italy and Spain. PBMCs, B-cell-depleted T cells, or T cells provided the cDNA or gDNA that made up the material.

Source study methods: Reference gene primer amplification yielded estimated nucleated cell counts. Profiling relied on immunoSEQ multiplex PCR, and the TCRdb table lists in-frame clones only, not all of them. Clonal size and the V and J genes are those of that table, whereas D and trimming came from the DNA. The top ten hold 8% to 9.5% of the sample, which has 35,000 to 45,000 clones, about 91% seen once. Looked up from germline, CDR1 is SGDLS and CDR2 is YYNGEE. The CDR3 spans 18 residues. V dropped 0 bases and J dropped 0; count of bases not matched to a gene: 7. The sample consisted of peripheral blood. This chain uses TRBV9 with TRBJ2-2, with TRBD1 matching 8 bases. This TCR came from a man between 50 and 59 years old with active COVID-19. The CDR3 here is CASSVEPLTGANTGELFF. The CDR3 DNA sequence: TGTGCCAGCAGCGTAGAACCTCTGACAGGGGCGAACACCGGGGAGCTGTTTTTT. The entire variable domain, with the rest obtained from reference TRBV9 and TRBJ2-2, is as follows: DSGVTQTPKHLITATGQRVTLRCSPRSGDLSVYWYQQSLDQGLQFLIQYYNGEERAKGNILERFSAQQFPDLHSELNLSSLELGDSALYFCASSVEPLTGANTGELFFGEGSRLTVL.